Listed below are T cell receptor beta chains from one sample, sequenced in a study of shared clonotypes between healthy human individuals. Here immunoSEQ multiplex PCR was the method, and the copy in TCRdb shows in-frame clones only, minus some. The sample holds some 2.1 million clones, over 85% seen once. Sequenced sample: naive CD8+ T cells sorted from blood. The receptors originated from a man between 18 and 29 years old in good health. Each CDR3 is given with its conserved first and last residue. A D gene is named only where the DNA matches it firmly. Clone sizes are given selectively: once, few, many, or a class where the clone is expanded.

V gene	J gene	clone size	CDR3 length	D gene	CDR3 protein	CDR3 DNA
TRBV4-3	TRBJ2-1	-	15	TRBD1	CASSQGTGVENEQFF	TGCGCCAGCAGCCAAGGGACAGGGGTAGAGAATGAGCAGTTCTTC
TRBV6-5	TRBJ2-1	-	13	-	CASSYTSVGEQFF	TGTGCCAGCAGTTACACCTCTGTTGGTGAGCAGTTCTTC
TRBV18	TRBJ1-4	-	15	-	CASSPSGGTNEKLFF	TGTGCCAGCTCTCCGAGCGGGGGAACTAATGAAAAACTGTTTTTT
TRBV27	TRBJ2-2	once	13	-	CASSPSDTGELFF	TGTGCCAGCAGTCCGTCCGACACCGGGGAGCTGTTTTTT
TRBV4-1	TRBJ2-1	-	16	-	CASSPETGTTYNEQFF	TGCGCCAGCAGCCCAGAAACCGGGACAACCTACAATGAGCAGTTCTTC
TRBV5-1	TRBJ1-2	-	15	TRBD1	CASSLGWGQGSGYTF	TGCGCCAGCAGCTTGGGGTGGGGACAGGGATCTGGCTACACCTTC
TRBV6-5	TRBJ2-7	-	14	-	CASSYSPTTYEQYF	TGTGCCAGCAGTTACTCGCCCACTACCTACGAGCAGTACTTC
TRBV6-5	TRBJ2-5	-	14	-	CASSLIAEEETQYF	TGTGCCAGCAGTTTAATAGCGGAGGAGGAGACCCAGTACTTC
TRBV30	TRBJ2-7	-	17	-	CAWSAARGGRSSYEQYF	TGTGCCTGGAGTGCTGCCCGGGGTGGTCGTAGCTCCTACGAGCAGTACTTC
TRBV6-5	TRBJ2-7	-	15	-	CASSRTSPSSYEQYF	TGTGCCAGCAGCCGAACTAGCCCAAGCTCCTACGAGCAGTACTTC
TRBV7-9	TRBJ2-3	-	17	-	CASSPPRSDTQVHTQYF	TGTGCCAGCAGCCCCCCCCGGTCGGACACCCAAGTCCATACGCAGTATTTT
TRBV28	TRBJ1-6	-	17	TRBD1	CASSGHGQGSYNSPLHF	TGTGCCAGCAGTGGCCACGGACAGGGCTCCTATAATTCACCCCTCCACTTT
TRBV2	TRBJ1-1	-	15	TRBD1	CASSTGQSMNTEAFF	TGTGCCAGCAGTACGGGACAGTCCATGAACACTGAAGCTTTCTTT
TRBV9	TRBJ2-3	-	14	TRBD2	CASKAGDLKDTQYF	TGTGCCAGCAAGGCGGGAGATTTGAAAGATACGCAGTATTTT
TRBV10-1	TRBJ2-7	-	13	TRBD1	CASSEDRASEQYF	TGCGCCAGCAGCGAAGACAGGGCGAGCGAGCAGTACTTC
TRBV27	TRBJ1-1	-	14	TRBD1	CASTAGQGLGEAFF	TGTGCCAGCACCGCGGGACAGGGATTAGGTGAAGCTTTCTTT
TRBV27	TRBJ2-6	-	17	-	CASSLWAGNSGANVLTF	TGTGCCAGCAGTTTATGGGCAGGGAACTCTGGGGCCAACGTCCTGACTTTC
TRBV27	TRBJ1-2	-	13	-	CASSWDGYYGYTF	TGTGCCAGCAGTTGGGACGGCTACTATGGCTACACCTTC
TRBV6-1	TRBJ2-7	once	14	-	CASSEGQGNYEQYF	TGTGCCAGCAGTGAAGGGCAGGGGAACTACGAGCAGTACTTC
TRBV6-5	TRBJ1-2	-	12	-	CASWIGTYGYTF	TGTGCCAGCTGGATAGGGACTTATGGCTACACCTTC
TRBV11-2	TRBJ2-7	-	16	TRBD1	CASSLDPGQGTYEQYF	TGTGCCAGCAGCTTAGATCCGGGACAGGGTACCTACGAGCAGTACTTC
TRBV27	TRBJ1-2	-	14	-	CASSLFGGLGGYTF	TGTGCCAGCAGTTTATTCGGGGGGCTGGGTGGCTACACCTTC